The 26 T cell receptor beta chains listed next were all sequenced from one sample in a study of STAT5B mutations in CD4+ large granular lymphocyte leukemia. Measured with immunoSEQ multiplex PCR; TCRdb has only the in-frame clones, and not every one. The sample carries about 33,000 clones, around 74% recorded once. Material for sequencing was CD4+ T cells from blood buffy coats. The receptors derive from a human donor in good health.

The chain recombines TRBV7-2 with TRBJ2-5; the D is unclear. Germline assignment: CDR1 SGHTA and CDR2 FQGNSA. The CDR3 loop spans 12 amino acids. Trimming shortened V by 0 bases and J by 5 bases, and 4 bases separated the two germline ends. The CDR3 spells CASSLATETQYF. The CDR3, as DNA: TGTGCCAGCAGCTTAGCGACGGAGACCCAGTACTTC. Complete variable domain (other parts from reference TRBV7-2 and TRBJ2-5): GAGVSQSPSNKVTEKGKDVELRCDPISGHTALYWYRQSLGQGLEFLIYFQGNSAPDKSGLPSDRFSAERTGGSVSTLTIQRTQQEDSAVYLCASSLATETQYFGPGTRLLVL.

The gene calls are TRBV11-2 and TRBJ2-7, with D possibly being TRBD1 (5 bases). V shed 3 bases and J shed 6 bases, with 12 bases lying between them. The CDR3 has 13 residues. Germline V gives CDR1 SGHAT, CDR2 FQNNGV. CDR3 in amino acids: CASSFTGRGEQYF. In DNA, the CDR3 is TGTGCCAGCAGCTTCACAGGACGCGGCGAGCAGTACTTC.

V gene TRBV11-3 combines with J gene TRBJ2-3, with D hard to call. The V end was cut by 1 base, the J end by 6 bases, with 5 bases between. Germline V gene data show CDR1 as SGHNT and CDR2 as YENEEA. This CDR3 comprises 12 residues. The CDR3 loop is CASSLVRDTQYF. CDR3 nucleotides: TGTGCCAGCAGCTTAGTAAGGGATACGCAGTATTTT.

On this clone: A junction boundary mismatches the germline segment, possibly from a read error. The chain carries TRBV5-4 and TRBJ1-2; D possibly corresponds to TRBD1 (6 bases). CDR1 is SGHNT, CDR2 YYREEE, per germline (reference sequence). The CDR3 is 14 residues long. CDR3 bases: TGTGCCAGCACCTTGTGGGGGCGACGGGATGGCTACACCTTC. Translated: CASTLWGRRDGYTF.

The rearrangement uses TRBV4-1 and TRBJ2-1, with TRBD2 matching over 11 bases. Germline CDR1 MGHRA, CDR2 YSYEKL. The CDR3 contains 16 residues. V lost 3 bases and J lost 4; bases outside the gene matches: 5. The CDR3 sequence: CASSHKGLADYNEQFF. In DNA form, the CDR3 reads TGCGCCAGCAGCCATAAGGGACTAGCGGATTACAATGAGCAGTTCTTC.

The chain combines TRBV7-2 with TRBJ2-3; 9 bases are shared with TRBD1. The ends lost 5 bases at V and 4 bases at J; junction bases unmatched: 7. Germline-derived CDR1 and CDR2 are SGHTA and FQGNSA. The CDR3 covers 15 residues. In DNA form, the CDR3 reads TGTGCCAGCAGCCCACGGACAGGGGCAGCAGATACGCAGTATTTT. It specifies CASSPRTGAADTQYF.

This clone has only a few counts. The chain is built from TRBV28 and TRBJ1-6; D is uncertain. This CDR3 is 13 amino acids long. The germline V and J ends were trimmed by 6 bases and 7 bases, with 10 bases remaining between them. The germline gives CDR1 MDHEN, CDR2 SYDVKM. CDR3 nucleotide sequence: TGTGCCAGCAGCTTAACATGGAATTCACCCCTCCACTTT. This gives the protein CASSLTWNSPLHF.

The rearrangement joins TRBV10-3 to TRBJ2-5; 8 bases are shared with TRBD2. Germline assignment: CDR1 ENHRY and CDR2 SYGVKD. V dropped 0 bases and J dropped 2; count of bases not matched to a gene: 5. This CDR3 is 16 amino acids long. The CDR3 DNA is TGTGCCATCAGTGAGTCACGGGGGGGGCGTCAAGAGACCCAGTACTTC. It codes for CAISESRGGRQETQYF.

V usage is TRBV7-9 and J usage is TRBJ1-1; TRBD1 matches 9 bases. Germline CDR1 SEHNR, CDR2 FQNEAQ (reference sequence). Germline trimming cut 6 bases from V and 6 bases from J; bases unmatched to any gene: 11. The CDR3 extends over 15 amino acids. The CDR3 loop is CASSIAADRGPEAFF. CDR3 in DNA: TGTGCCAGCAGTATAGCGGCGGACAGGGGACCTGAAGCTTTCTTT.

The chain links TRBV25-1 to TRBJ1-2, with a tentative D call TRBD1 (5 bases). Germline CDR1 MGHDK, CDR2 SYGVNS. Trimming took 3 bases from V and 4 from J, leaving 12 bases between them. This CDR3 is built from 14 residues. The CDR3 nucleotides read TGTGCCAGCAGTGATAGTGGGGGGACCTATGGCTACACCTTC. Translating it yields CASSDSGGTYGYTF.

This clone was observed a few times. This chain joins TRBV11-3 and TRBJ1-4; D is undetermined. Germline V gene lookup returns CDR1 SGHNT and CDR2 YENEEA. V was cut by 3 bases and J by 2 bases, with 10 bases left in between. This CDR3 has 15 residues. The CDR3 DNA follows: TGTGCCAGCAGCTTTGACTTTTACACTAATGAAAAACTGTTTTTT. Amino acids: CASSFDFYTNEKLFF.

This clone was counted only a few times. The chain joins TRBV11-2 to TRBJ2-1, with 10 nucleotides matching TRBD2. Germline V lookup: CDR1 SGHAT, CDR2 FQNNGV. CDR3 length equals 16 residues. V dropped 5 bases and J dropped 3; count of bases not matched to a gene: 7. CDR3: CASSPSGGGYYNEQFF. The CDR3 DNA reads TGTGCCAGCAGCCCAAGCGGGGGGGGGTACTACAATGAGCAGTTCTTC. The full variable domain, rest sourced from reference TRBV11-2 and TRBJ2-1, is EAGVAQSPRYKIIEKRQSVAFWCNPISGHATLYWYQQILGQGPKLLIQFQNNGVVDDSQLPKDRFSAERLKGVDSTLKIQPAKLEDSAVYLCASSPSGGGYYNEQFFGPGTRLTVL.

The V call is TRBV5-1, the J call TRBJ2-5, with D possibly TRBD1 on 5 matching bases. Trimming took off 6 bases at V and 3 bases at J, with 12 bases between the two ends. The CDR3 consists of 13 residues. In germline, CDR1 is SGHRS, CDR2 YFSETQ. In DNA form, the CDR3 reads TGCGCCAGCAAACAGGATCCGAAAGAGACCCAGTACTTC. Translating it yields CASKQDPKETQYF. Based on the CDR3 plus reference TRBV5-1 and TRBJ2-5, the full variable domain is KAGVTQTPRYLIKTRGQQVTLSCSPISGHRSVSWYQQTPGQGLQFLFEYFSETQRNKGNFPGRFSGRQFSNSRSEMNVSTLELGDSALYLCASKQDPKETQYFGPGTRLLVL.

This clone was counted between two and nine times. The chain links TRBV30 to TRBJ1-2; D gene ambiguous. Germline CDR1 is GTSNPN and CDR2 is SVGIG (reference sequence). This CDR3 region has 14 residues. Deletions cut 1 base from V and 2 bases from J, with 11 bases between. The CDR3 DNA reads TGTGCCTGGAGTGGACGGGCCCTAAACTATGGCTACACCTTC. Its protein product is CAWSGRALNYGYTF.

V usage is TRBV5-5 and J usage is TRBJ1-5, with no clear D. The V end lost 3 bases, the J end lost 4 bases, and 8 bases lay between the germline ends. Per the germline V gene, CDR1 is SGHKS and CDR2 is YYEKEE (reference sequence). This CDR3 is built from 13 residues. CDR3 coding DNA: TGTGCCAGCAGCTCGTCGGGAAATCAGCCCCAGCATTTT. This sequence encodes CASSSSGNQPQHF.

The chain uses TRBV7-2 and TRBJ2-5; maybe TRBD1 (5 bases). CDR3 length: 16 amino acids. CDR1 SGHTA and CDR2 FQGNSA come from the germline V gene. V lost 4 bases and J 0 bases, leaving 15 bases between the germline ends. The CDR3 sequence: CASSSGFKGYQETQYF. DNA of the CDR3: TGTGCCAGCAGCTCCGGGTTTAAGGGGTACCAAGAGACCCAGTACTTC.

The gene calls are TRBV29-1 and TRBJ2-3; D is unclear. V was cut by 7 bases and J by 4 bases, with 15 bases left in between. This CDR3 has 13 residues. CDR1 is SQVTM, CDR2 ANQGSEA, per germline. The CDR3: CSGTSFGSDTQYF. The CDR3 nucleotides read TGCAGCGGGACCAGTTTCGGTTCAGATACGCAGTATTTT.

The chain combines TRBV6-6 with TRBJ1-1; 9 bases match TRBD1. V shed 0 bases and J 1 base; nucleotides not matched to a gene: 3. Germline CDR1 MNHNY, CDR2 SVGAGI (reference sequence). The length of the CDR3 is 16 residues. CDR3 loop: CASSYSGTGRNTEAFF. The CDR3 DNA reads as TGTGCCAGCAGTTACTCTGGGACAGGGCGGAACACTGAAGCTTTCTTT.

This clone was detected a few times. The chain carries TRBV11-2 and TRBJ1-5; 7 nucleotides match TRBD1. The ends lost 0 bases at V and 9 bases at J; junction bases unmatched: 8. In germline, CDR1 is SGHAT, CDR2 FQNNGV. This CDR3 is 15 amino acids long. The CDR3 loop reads CASSLDRGDIWPQHF. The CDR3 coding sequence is TGTGCCAGCAGCTTAGACAGGGGGGATATTTGGCCCCAGCATTTT.

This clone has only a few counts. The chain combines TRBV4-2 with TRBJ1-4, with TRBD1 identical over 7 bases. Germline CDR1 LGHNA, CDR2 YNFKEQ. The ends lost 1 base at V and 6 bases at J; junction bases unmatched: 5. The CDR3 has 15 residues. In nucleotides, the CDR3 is TGTGCCAGCAGCCAAGTCAGGGGGTTGGATGAAAAACTGTTTTTT. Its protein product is CASSQVRGLDEKLFF.

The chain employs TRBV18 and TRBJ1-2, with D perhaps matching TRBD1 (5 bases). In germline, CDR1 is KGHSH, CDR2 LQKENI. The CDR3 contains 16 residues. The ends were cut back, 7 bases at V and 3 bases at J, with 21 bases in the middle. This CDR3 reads CASLSPPPGGDYGYTF. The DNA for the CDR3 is TGTGCCAGCTTAAGCCCTCCCCCCGGGGGTGACTATGGCTACACCTTC.

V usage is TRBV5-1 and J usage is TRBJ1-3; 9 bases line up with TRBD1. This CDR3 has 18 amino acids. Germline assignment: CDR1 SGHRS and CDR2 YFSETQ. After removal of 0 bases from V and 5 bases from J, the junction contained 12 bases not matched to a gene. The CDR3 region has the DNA TGCGCCAGCAGCTTGGCCGAATCGCTAGGACAGGGGAGAAACACCATATATTTT. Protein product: CASSLAESLGQGRNTIYF.

In DNA, the CDR3 is TGTGCCAGCAAGTGGGAGGGAGTCAGAAATGAGCAGTTCTTC. Its protein product is CASKWEGVRNEQFF. The gene calls are TRBV2 and TRBJ2-1, with 7 bases fitting TRBD2. The CDR3 loop spans 14 amino acids. Germline CDR1 reads SNHLY; CDR2 reads FYNNEI. V dropped 7 bases and J dropped 7; count of bases not matched to a gene: 10.

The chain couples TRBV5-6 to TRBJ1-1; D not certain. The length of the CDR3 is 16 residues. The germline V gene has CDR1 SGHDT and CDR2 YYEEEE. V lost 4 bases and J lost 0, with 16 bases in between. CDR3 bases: TGTGCCAGCAGCCTAGCCGCCCCAGGTATGAACACTGAAGCTTTCTTT. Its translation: CASSLAAPGMNTEAFF. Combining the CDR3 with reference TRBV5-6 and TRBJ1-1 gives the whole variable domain DAGVTQSPTHLIKTRGQQVTLRCSPKSGHDTVSWYQQALGQGPQFIFQYYEEEERQRGNFPDRFSGHQFPNYSSELNVNALLLGDSALYLCASSLAAPGMNTEAFFGQGTRLTVV.

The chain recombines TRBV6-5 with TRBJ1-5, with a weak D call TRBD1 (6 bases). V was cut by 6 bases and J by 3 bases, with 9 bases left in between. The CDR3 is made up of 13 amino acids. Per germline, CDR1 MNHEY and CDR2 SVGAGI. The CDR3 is CASRRDTNQPQHF. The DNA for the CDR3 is TGTGCCAGCAGAAGGGACACCAATCAGCCCCAGCATTTT.

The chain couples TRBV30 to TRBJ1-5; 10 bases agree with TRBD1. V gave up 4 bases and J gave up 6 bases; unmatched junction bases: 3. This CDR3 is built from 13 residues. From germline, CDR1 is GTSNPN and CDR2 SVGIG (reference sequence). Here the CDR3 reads CAWTGQGSQPQHF. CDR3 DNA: TGTGCCTGGACGGGACAGGGGAGTCAGCCCCAGCATTTT.